This T cell receptor (beta chain) came from a study of OX40 agonist ivuxolimab in advanced cancers. For the study at large: Partial responses were recorded for three patients, including one with hepatocellular carcinoma and two with cutaneous melanoma.

Trimming left V 0 bases short and J 2 bases short, with 9 bases between. The length of the CDR3 is 15 residues. The germline V gene encodes CDR1 SGHDT and CDR2 YYEEEE. The assay was immunoSEQ multiplex PCR, and TCRdb's table has in-frame clones only and misses some. Here the sample spans 70,000 or so clones, 80% to 90% being singletons. Baseline was the first blood sampling point, followed by cycle 4 day 1 and cycle 7 day 1. On this clone: Its antigen is currently unknown.

Study outcomes and limitations: Clones of CD4+ and CD8+ blood T cells grew by week 6 at doses of 0.1 to 3.0 mg/kg.

This receptor was obtained from an adult with an advanced solid tumor such as melanoma, head and neck, liver or kidney cancer. Specimen: CD4+ or CD8+ T cells sorted from blood, collected in a trial of the OX40 agonist ivuxolimab. V gene TRBV5-6 combines with J gene TRBJ2-1; no reliable D call. CDR3 coding DNA: TGTGCCAGCAGCTTGGGTCTAGGCCCCTACAATGAGCAGTTCTTC. It translates to CASSLGLGPYNEQFF.